This T cell receptor beta chain is drawn from a study of vaccination effects on CD4 cells after COVID-19. About the study: Every participant took two doses of the BNT162b2 or mRNA-1273 vaccine.

Profiling relied on immunoSEQ multiplex PCR, and the TCRdb table lists in-frame clones only, not all of them. Seen here are 30,000 to 40,000 clones, more than 75% observed once, and the top ten hold just under 3%. For this clone: Its antigen remains unidentified.

When roughly eleven days of culture had elapsed, CD4+ T cells were isolated. The CDR3 is 15 residues long. The trim removed 6 bases at V and 8 bases at J, leaving 10 bases unmatched. From germline, CDR1 is SEHNR and CDR2 FQNEAQ (reference sequence). The J gene is TRBJ2-5, the V gene TRBV7-9, with 12 positions matching TRBD2. The source of this sequence is a human donor who received a COVID-19 vaccine. Sequencing was performed on CD4+ T cells from PBMCs cultured without peptide, taken before COVID-19 vaccination. This CDR3 is CASSFLAGGPGTQYF. The CDR3 DNA follows: TGTGCCAGCAGTTTCCTAGCGGGGGGGCCGGGCACCCAGTACTTC. Based on the CDR3 plus reference TRBV7-9 and TRBJ2-5, the full variable domain is DTGVSQNPRHKITKRGQNVTFRCDPISEHNRLYWYRQTLGQGPEFLTYFQNEAQLEKSRLLSDRFSAERPKGSFSTLEIQRTEQGDSAMYLCASSFLAGGPGTQYFGPGTRLLVL.